Listed below are T cell receptor beta chains from one sample, sequenced in a study of identical twins. MiXCR, applied by TCRdb to the 5' RACE reads, yields one record per CDR3 protein. Here the sample spans hundreds of thousands of distinct CDR3 sequences, just over 7% being singletons. This sample was also put to use in a study of yellow fever vaccine responses in identical twins.

The sample consisted of PBMCs. These TCRs come from a woman aged 18-30 years in good health. Both conserved end residues are part of each CDR3. A D gene is named only where the DNA matches it firmly. Not all rows give a size; the values are once, few, many and, for expanded clones, a class.

TRBV15	TRBJ1-1	many	14	.	CATSGEWGDTEAFF	TGTGCCACCAGCGGGGAGTGGGGGGACACTGAAGCTTTCTTT
TRBV24-1	TRBJ1-1	few	13	.	CATSDQGTSEAFF	TGTGCCACCAGTGACCAAGGGACATCTGAAGCTTTCTTT
TRBV5-1	TRBJ2-1	many	15	TRBD1	CASLPGTGTYNEQFF	TGCGCCAGCCTCCCCGGGACAGGAACATACAATGAGCAGTTCTTC
TRBV18	TRBJ2-3	.	14	TRBD1	CASSPTTGVDTQYF	TGTGCCAGCTCACCGACCACAGGGGTGGATACGCAGTATTTT
TRBV5-5	TRBJ1-1	.	17	.	CASSLEAPDRLNTEAFF	TGTGCCAGCAGCTTGGAGGCGCCCGACAGGCTGAACACTGAAGCTTTCTTT
TRBV7-9	TRBJ1-1	few	17	TRBD1	CASSLPVGQGANTEAFF	TGTGCCAGCAGCTTACCCGTGGGACAGGGGGCGAACACTGAAGCTTTCTTT
TRBV6-5	TRBJ2-7	few	13	.	CASSWGRTYEQYF	TGTGCCAGCAGTTGGGGAAGGACCTACGAGCAGTACTTC
TRBV9	TRBJ2-1	.	16	.	CASSVVRQIHYNEQFF	TGTGCCAGCAGCGTAGTAAGACAGATTCACTACAATGAGCAGTTCTTC
TRBV12-3/TRBV12-4	TRBJ1-1	many	11	.	CASSFSAEAFF	TGTGCCAGCAGTTTCAGCGCTGAAGCTTTCTTT
TRBV20-1	TRBJ1-1	many	14	.	CSAPQTGFVTEAFF	TGCAGTGCCCCTCAGACAGGATTTGTCACTGAAGCTTTCTTT
TRBV20-1	TRBJ2-1	few	17	TRBD1	CSARVRRGQGVGNEQFF	TGCAGTGCTAGAGTAAGACGAGGACAGGGGGTCGGAAATGAGCAGTTCTTC
TRBV14	TRBJ1-6	few	13	.	CASSQVPDSPLHF	TGTGCCAGCAGCCAAGTACCTGATTCACCCCTCCACTTT
TRBV10-3	TRBJ1-2	few	14	.	CAISESGGDYGYTF	TGTGCCATCAGTGAGTCTGGAGGGGACTATGGCTACACCTTC
TRBV5-1	TRBJ2-5	many	15	.	CASSLVPGTQETQYF	TGCGCCAGCAGCTTGGTTCCCGGGACCCAAGAGACCCAGTACTTC
TRBV2	TRBJ2-3	.	16	TRBD2	CASSGGGGPSTDTQYF	TGTGCCAGCAGCGGGGGCGGGGGGCCCAGCACAGATACGCAGTATTTT
TRBV15	TRBJ1-5	many	15	TRBD1	CATSRAGTGSQPQHF	TGTGCCACCAGCAGAGCCGGGACAGGGTCTCAGCCCCAGCATTTT
TRBV6-1	TRBJ2-1	.	15	.	CASRSLADPYNEQFF	TGTGCCAGCAGGAGTTTAGCGGACCCCTACAATGAGCAGTTCTTC
TRBV24-1	TRBJ1-1	few	13	.	CATSGVKGTEAFF	TGTGCCACCAGTGGGGTTAAGGGTACTGAAGCTTTCTTT
TRBV28	TRBJ1-1	few	15	.	CASSWPLGGLPEAFF	TGTGCCAGCAGTTGGCCCCTCGGGGGGCTACCTGAAGCTTTCTTT
TRBV12-3/TRBV12-4	TRBJ2-2	many	16	TRBD2	CASRSSGSLHTGELFF	TGTGCCAGCAGGTCTAGCGGGAGTTTGCACACCGGGGAGCTGTTTTTT
TRBV4-1	TRBJ1-2	.	19	TRBD1	CASSQPASRDRERGSGYTF	TGCGCCAGCAGCCAACCAGCAAGCCGGGACAGGGAACGGGGCTCTGGCTACACCTTC
TRBV12-3/TRBV12-4	TRBJ2-2	few	17	TRBD1	CASTTTGTGASTGELFF	TGTGCCAGCACAACAACCGGGACAGGGGCGTCCACCGGGGAGCTGTTTTTT
TRBV10-3	TRBJ2-7	few	16	TRBD2	CAISLGGLAGGYEQYF	TGTGCCATCAGCCTAGGGGGACTAGCGGGAGGTTACGAGCAGTACTTC
TRBV27	TRBJ2-7	.	12	.	CASSDRDYEQYF	TGTGCCAGCAGTGACCGGGACTACGAGCAGTACTTC
TRBV4-2	TRBJ1-5	many	14	.	CASSPGRLNQPQHF	TGTGCCAGCAGCCCAGGACGGCTCAATCAGCCCCAGCATTTT
TRBV5-1	TRBJ1-1	.	14	TRBD1	CASSFGTGFTEAFF	TGCGCCAGCAGCTTCGGGACAGGGTTTACTGAAGCTTTCTTT
TRBV6-6	TRBJ1-2	.	13	.	CASSPGENYGYTF	TGTGCCAGCAGTCCGGGGGAAAACTATGGCTACACCTTC
TRBV27	TRBJ2-2	many	15	.	CASSPVAGPTGELFF	TGTGCCAGCAGCCCTGTTGCAGGGCCCACCGGGGAGCTGTTTTTT
TRBV4-2	TRBJ2-3	.	18	TRBD2	CASSQDIFRGGLTDTQYF	TGTGCCAGCAGCCAAGATATATTTCGCGGGGGGCTCACAGATACGCAGTATTTT
TRBV4-1	TRBJ2-2	many	13	.	CASSQVDGWELFF	TGCGCCAGCAGCCAAGTTGACGGATGGGAGCTGTTTTTT
TRBV12-3/TRBV12-4	TRBJ2-1	few	13	.	CASSGPTSAEQFF	TGTGCCAGCAGTGGGCCAACTAGTGCTGAGCAGTTCTTC
TRBV5-1	TRBJ2-1	few	16	.	CASSFRGGMGRNEQFF	TGCGCCAGCAGCTTTAGAGGCGGGATGGGTAGGAATGAGCAGTTCTTC
TRBV12-3/TRBV12-4	TRBJ2-1	few	15	TRBD1	CASSFGQGANNEQFF	TGTGCCAGCAGTTTCGGGCAGGGGGCGAACAATGAGCAGTTCTTC
TRBV9	TRBJ2-7	.	16	.	CASSVDTGRSMDEQYF	TGTGCCAGCAGCGTAGATACTGGGAGGAGTATGGACGAGCAGTACTTC
TRBV5-5	TRBJ2-1	.	15	.	CASSLAADSYNEQFF	TGTGCCAGCAGCTTGGCTGCGGACTCCTACAATGAGCAGTTCTTC
TRBV2	TRBJ1-1	many	10	.	CASSERLAFF	TGTGCCAGCAGTGAGAGGTTAGCTTTCTTT
TRBV5-1	TRBJ2-7	many	15	TRBD2	CASSLVGSGSGEQYF	TGCGCCAGCAGCTTGGTTGGCAGCGGGAGTGGCGAGCAGTACTTC
TRBV6-1	TRBJ1-6	many	14	.	CASSSSSYNSPLHF	TGTGCCAGCAGTTCGAGCTCCTATAATTCACCCCTCCACTTT
TRBV13	TRBJ1-1	few	14	.	CASSLGWVGTEAFF	TGTGCCAGCAGCTTGGGGTGGGTGGGTACTGAAGCTTTCTTT
TRBV28	TRBJ2-7	.	17	.	CASTAGQWKGANYEQYF	TGTGCCAGCACTGCGGGACAGTGGAAGGGTGCTAATTACGAGCAGTACTTC
TRBV5-1	TRBJ2-3	few	18	TRBD2	CASSATSGGTLSTDTQYF	TGCGCCAGCAGCGCGACTAGCGGGGGGACCTTAAGCACAGATACGCAGTATTTT
TRBV7-2	TRBJ1-6	.	14	.	CASSPGRDNSPLHF	TGTGCCAGCAGCCCAGGACGGGATAATTCACCCCTCCACTTT
TRBV3-1	TRBJ2-1	.	15	TRBD2	CASTKERDSYNEQFF	TGTGCCAGCACCAAAGAGCGGGACTCCTACAATGAGCAGTTCTTC
TRBV24-1	TRBJ2-1	many	19	TRBD2	CATSPGASGRGSSYNEQFF	TGTGCCACCAGCCCAGGGGCTAGCGGGCGAGGGAGCTCCTACAATGAGCAGTTCTTC
TRBV20-1	TRBJ1-2	many	13	.	CSARDRGPYGYTF	TGCAGTGCTAGAGATCGGGGTCCCTATGGCTACACCTTC
TRBV12-3/TRBV12-4	TRBJ1-1	many	12	.	CASDGQGGEAFF	TGTGCCAGCGACGGGCAAGGGGGTGAAGCTTTCTTT
TRBV20-1	TRBJ2-1	.	15	TRBD1	CSARDLGQGVNEQFF	TGCAGTGCTAGAGATTTGGGACAGGGGGTAAATGAGCAGTTCTTC
TRBV9	TRBJ2-3	few	14	TRBD2	CASSVPSGSNTQYF	TGTGCCAGCAGCGTACCTAGCGGCTCGAATACGCAGTATTTT
TRBV6-5	TRBJ2-1	few	14	.	CASSSANVYNEQFF	TGTGCCAGCAGTTCCGCGAACGTCTACAATGAGCAGTTCTTC
TRBV12-3/TRBV12-4	TRBJ1-3	few	14	.	CASSLQRGGNTIYF	TGTGCCAGCAGCCTCCAGCGGGGAGGAAACACCATATATTTT
TRBV5-4	TRBJ2-5	few	14	.	CASSEGGREETQYF	TGTGCCAGCAGCGAGGGGGGAAGGGAAGAGACCCAGTACTTC
TRBV3-1	TRBJ2-1	many	17	TRBD2	CASSQDLTSGRAREQFF	TGTGCCAGCAGCCAAGACCTAACTAGCGGGAGGGCACGTGAGCAGTTCTTC
TRBV7-9	TRBJ2-1	few	14	TRBD2	CASRSTSVYNEQFF	TGTGCCAGCAGATCTACTAGCGTGTACAATGAGCAGTTCTTC
TRBV7-2	TRBJ2-5	many	13	.	CASSRQTKETQYF	TGTGCCAGCAGCCGTCAGACAAAAGAGACCCAGTACTTC
TRBV3-1	TRBJ1-3	many	17	.	CASSQGIGQSSGNTIYF	TGTGCCAGCAGCCAAGGGATAGGACAGAGCTCTGGAAACACCATATATTTT
TRBV5-6	TRBJ2-1	many	13	.	CASSFTLGFPLFF	TGTGCCAGCAGCTTTACGTTGGGGTTTCCCCTGTTCTTC
TRBV6-5	TRBJ2-5	.	15	.	CASSYGGPVSETQYF	TGTGCCAGCAGTTACGGGGGTCCCGTATCAGAGACCCAGTACTTC